This T cell receptor (beta chain) was sequenced for a study of T cells after yellow fever vaccination. Study results and limitations: Although most clonotypes did not, a small share appeared in both CD4 and CD8 compartments. Subsequent to the booster, the majority of primary-vaccination clones reappeared (96% CD4, 88% CD8). It was the secondary response that reached its peak faster, day 5 versus 15, but it was weaker. One caveat is that FACS-sorted repertoires could contain abundant clonotypes contaminating from the bulk population.

In regard to this clonotype: Its antigen is unidentified.

TCRdb called the 5' RACE reads again in MiXCR, with one record for every CDR3 protein. The sample contains fewer than 350,000 distinct CDR3 sequences, 8.7% of which appear only once. V dropped 1 base and J dropped 4; count of bases not matched to a gene: 3. Germline V gene data show CDR1 as MNHNS and CDR2 as SASEGT. The CDR3 has 14 residues. This TCR was recovered from a man aged 18-30 years who received the YFV17D yellow fever vaccine. The chain recombines TRBV6-1 with TRBJ2-7; 8 bases are a match to TRBD1. The material sequenced was PBMCs, taken on the day of the first yellow fever vaccination. CDR3 amino acids: CASSEGTGTYEQYF. The CDR3 DNA follows: TGTGCCAGCAGTGAAGGGACAGGGACTTACGAGCAGTACTTC.